Listed below are T cell receptor beta chains from one sample, sequenced in a study of blood T cell repertoires in COVID-19. Produced via immunoSEQ multiplex PCR; TCRdb's table is partial and in-frame only. The sample has about 39,000 clones, around nine tenths seen once. Source material: peripheral blood. These receptors were obtained from a human donor in a cohort sampled during active COVID-19. Both conserved end residues are part of each CDR3. Each record gives: V gene, CDR3 protein.

>TRBV6-5
CASIMGGSGNTIYF
>TRBV20-1
CSALKETQYF
>TRBV6-1
CASSENRARGNTIYF
>TRBV6-6
CASSYDGGIIEAFF
>TRBV7-7
CASSLRTSGVSYNEQFF
>TRBV11-2
CASSPNPTGGITAPLHF
>TRBV5-1
CASSSQTRTGEAFF
>TRBV28
CASSLLDSSYEQYF
>TRBV6-5
CASRTDYNTEAFF
>TRBV6-5
CASSYRRGGYEQYF
>TRBV29-1
CSVAGQGGTYEQYF
>TRBV7-9
CASSLVGEGGYEQYF
>TRBV19
CASRNTGESSGNTIYF
>TRBV4-2
CASSQRLAGGRETQYF
>TRBV5-1
CASSPGAGQEQFF
>TRBV11-2
CASMSAATGATNEKLFF
>TRBV13
CASSPPTGLRTGELFF
>TRBV3-1/TRBV3-2
CASSRQFATNEKLFF
>TRBV28
CASSLGPSGNTIYF
>TRBV5-4
CASTSRLGQETQYF
>TRBV2
CASSIGGLTQYF
>TRBV5-6
CASSKRGNSYEQYF
>TRBV6-5
CASSPMGGGPYEQYF
>TRBV2
CASSLQDGTEAFF
>TRBV19
CASSIGTGRSYEQYF
>TRBV27
CASSFPGGLSYNEQFF
>TRBV6-5
CASRRQGFNEQFF
>TRBV6-6
CASSPRGDSNQPQHF